Presented here are 22 T cell receptor beta chains from one specimen sequenced in a study of shared clonotypes between healthy human individuals. Measured with immunoSEQ multiplex PCR; TCRdb has only the in-frame clones, and not every one. This table has around 980,000 clones, approximately 80% appearing once. Material for sequencing was memory CD4+ T cells from PBMCs. Stated subset: CD45RA-negative fraction. Source of these receptors: a man younger than 35 in good health. Some clones in this sample may be carry-over from other donors' samples.

V and J are TRBV5-5 and TRBJ1-1; D ambiguous. The CDR3 covers 14 residues. The V and J ends lost 4 bases and 4 bases respectively, with 14 bases between them. CDR1 SGHKS and CDR2 YYEKEE come from the germline V gene (reference sequence). For the CDR3, the DNA is TGTGCCAGCAGCGCCCTTTTGACGGGCACTGAAGCTTTCTTT. Protein sequence: CASSALLTGTEAFF. Together with reference TRBV5-5 and TRBJ1-1, the CDR3 gives the full variable domain: DAGVTQSPTHLIKTRGQQVTLRCSPISGHKSVSWYQQVLGQGPQFIFQYYEKEERGRGNFPDRFSARQFPNYSSELNVNALLLGDSALYLCASSALLTGTEAFFGQGTRLTVV.

The chain is built from TRBV7-8 and TRBJ1-2; D might be TRBD1 (6 bases). Germline V gene lookup returns CDR1 SGHVS and CDR2 FQNEAQ. CDR3 length equals 14 residues. The V end lost 5 bases, the J end lost 7 bases, and 17 bases lay between the germline ends. CDR3 in amino acids: CASSPRQERAGYTF. CDR3 bases: TGTGCCAGCAGCCCGCGACAGGAACGGGCTGGCTACACCTTC.

V usage is TRBV29-1 and J usage is TRBJ2-5; D may be TRBD2 (6 bases). The J call may be wrong; the DNA end is better matched by TRBJ2-7. Germline CDR1 and CDR2: SQVTM and ANQGSEA. CDR3 length equals 12 residues. The CDR3 bases are TGCAGCGCGCGGGACGGAACCTACGAGCAGTACTTC. It codes for CSARDGTYEQYF.

The V call is TRBV28, the J call TRBJ1-1, with D uncertain. Per germline, CDR1 MDHEN and CDR2 SYDVKM. The V end lost 10 bases, the J end lost 2 bases, and 14 bases lay between the germline ends. The CDR3 extends over 13 amino acids. The CDR3 reads CATTEGFNTEAFF. As DNA, the CDR3 is TGTGCCACTACGGAGGGATTCAACACTGAAGCTTTCTTT.

The V and J genes are TRBV5-4 and TRBJ1-2, with TRBD1 identical over 7 bases. Germline CDR1 reads SGHNT; CDR2 reads YYREEE (reference sequence). This CDR3 is built from 14 residues. Trimming took 2 bases from V and 7 from J; bases not matched to a gene: 8. For the CDR3, the DNA is TGTGCCAGCAGCTTAAAACAGGGGTATGGTGGCTACACCTTC. Translating it yields CASSLKQGYGGYTF.

This clone has a handful of counts. V usage is TRBV5-4 and J usage is TRBJ2-5; D might be TRBD1 (5 bases). Trimming removed 3 bases at V and 4 bases at J, with 16 bases between. Per the germline V gene, CDR1 is SGHNT and CDR2 is YYREEE (reference sequence). The CDR3 has 15 residues. The CDR3 DNA is TGTGCCAGCAGCTGGGCCGACAGTAGACGAGAGACCCAGTACTTC. Its translation: CASSWADSRRETQYF.

V and J are TRBV18 and TRBJ1-1, with TRBD1 as a possible D gene (6 bases). The ends were cut back, 6 bases at V and 0 bases at J, with 14 bases in the middle. The CDR3 totals 15 residues. The germline gives CDR1 KGHSH, CDR2 LQKENI. The CDR3 sequence is CASSRQGSLNTEAFF. The CDR3 nucleotides read TGTGCCAGCTCGCGTCAGGGGTCTTTGAACACTGAAGCTTTCTTT.

The table lists this clone with a count of one. V and J are TRBV7-9 and TRBJ2-3; 9 nucleotides line up with TRBD2. This CDR3 is built from 15 residues. J gave up 5 bases and V 4 bases, and 7 bases lay outside the gene matches. Germline CDR1 reads SEHNR; CDR2 reads FQNEAQ (reference sequence). The CDR3 DNA sequence: TGTGCCAGCAGCTCAAGACTAGCGGCGTTAGATACGCAGTATTTT. This sequence encodes CASSSRLAALDTQYF.

The chain recombines TRBV5-1 with TRBJ2-6; the match to TRBD2 covers 7 bases. With V trimmed by 5 bases and J by 0 bases, 8 bases remained unmatched. CDR3 length: 17 residues. The germline gives CDR1 SGHRS, CDR2 YFSETQ. CDR3 DNA: TGCGCCAGCAGAGAACTAGCGATTAGCTCTGGGGCCAACGTCCTGACTTTC. It translates to CASRELAISSGANVLTF.

This clone has ten or more counts. The sample has other DNA sequences that encode this CDR3 too. The chain links TRBV25-1 to TRBJ1-3; TRBD1 agrees at 7 bases. The CDR3 runs to 14 residues. Germline V gene sequence: CDR1 MGHDK, CDR2 SYGVNS. The trim removed 6 bases at V and 0 bases at J, leaving 2 bases unmatched. CDR3 amino acids: CASSRDSSGNTIYF. For the CDR3, the DNA is TGTGCCAGCAGCCGGGACAGCTCTGGAAACACCATATATTTT.

The chain is built from TRBV2 and TRBJ1-1; D uncertain. The length of the CDR3 is 13 residues. Trimming took off 9 bases at V and 1 base at J, with 12 bases between the two ends. From germline, CDR1 is SNHLY and CDR2 FYNNEI. The CDR3 loop reads CARSGERNTEAFF. Here the CDR3 DNA reads TGTGCCAGAAGCGGGGAGAGGAACACTGAAGCTTTCTTT.

The chain carries TRBV2 and TRBJ2-3, with 9 bases lining up with TRBD2. Trimming at V came to 7 bases and at J to 3 bases, leaving 11 bases not matched to a gene. This CDR3 has 16 amino acids. Germline CDR1 is SNHLY and CDR2 is FYNNEI. The chain's CDR3 is CASNPSTSGFTDTQYF. The CDR3 DNA follows: TGTGCCAGCAACCCAAGCACTAGCGGGTTTACAGATACGCAGTATTTT.

The chain is built from TRBV13 and TRBJ2-2; 10 nucleotides line up with TRBD2. Germline V CDR1 and CDR2: PRHDT, FYEKMQ (reference sequence). This CDR3 contains 18 residues. V dropped 4 bases and J dropped 7; count of bases not matched to a gene: 15. The CDR3 DNA reads as TGTGCCAGCAGCTCCTCCTTGGGCAGCGGGAGGGCCGGCGGGGAGCTGTTTTTT. Amino acids: CASSSSLGSGRAGGELFF.

The J gene is TRBJ1-2, the V gene TRBV10-3; 9 bases map to TRBD1. The V gene's germline CDR1 is ENHRY and CDR2 SYGVKD. The CDR3 has 14 residues. Trimming removed 7 bases from V and 2 bases from J; junction bases left unmatched: 5. DNA of the CDR3: TGTGCCATCAATTATGGACAGGGGAACTATGGCTACACCTTC. The encoded protein is CAINYGQGNYGYTF.

Note on this clone: The same CDR3 also results from other DNA sequences found in this sample. The rearrangement joins TRBV5-4 to TRBJ2-3; 8 nucleotides agree with TRBD2. With 4 bases clipped from V and 1 base from J, the junction kept 2 bases outside the gene matches. Germline V gene lookup returns CDR1 SGHNT and CDR2 YYREEE (reference sequence). This CDR3 has 14 residues. DNA for the CDR3: TGTGCCAGCAGCCGAGCGGGAGGCACAGATACGCAGTATTTT. It encodes CASSRAGGTDTQYF. The whole variable domain, remainder taken from reference TRBV5-4 and TRBJ2-3, is ETGVTQSPTHLIKTRGQQVTLRCSSQSGHNTVSWYQQALGQGPQFIFQYYREEENGRGNFPPRFSGLQFPNYSSELNVNALELDDSALYLCASSRAGGTDTQYFGPGTRLTVL.

The chain recombines TRBV28 with TRBJ1-4; D is undetermined. The germline V gene has CDR1 MDHEN and CDR2 SYDVKM. The CDR3 consists of 14 residues. Trimming cost V 11 bases and J 8 bases, with 21 bases left between them. CDR3: CASYSSGVGEKLFF. The CDR3 DNA follows: TGTGCCTCGTACTCGTCCGGGGTAGGAGAAAAACTGTTTTTT.

The genes are TRBV5-1 and TRBJ1-4, with D possibly being TRBD1 (6 bases). This CDR3 has 14 amino acids. Trimming took off 2 bases at V and 4 bases at J, with 9 bases between the two ends. CDR1 is SGHRS, CDR2 YFSETQ, per germline. CDR3 loop: CASSLGGDNEKLFF. As DNA, the CDR3 is TGCGCCAGCAGCTTAGGGGGGGATAATGAAAAACTGTTTTTT.

The chain employs TRBV7-3 and TRBJ2-5; D gene ambiguous. Trimming shortened V by 4 bases and J by 6 bases, and 12 bases separated the two germline ends. The CDR3 is 13 residues long. Germline V gene lookup returns CDR1 SGHTA and CDR2 FQGTGA. CDR3 coding DNA: TGTGCCAGCAGCTCCTCAACTGGGCAGACCCAGTACTTC. Encoded protein: CASSSSTGQTQYF.

The genes are TRBV11-2 and TRBJ1-2; tentative D call: TRBD1 (5 bases). The V end was cut by 6 bases, the J end by 0 bases, with 26 bases between. CDR1 is SGHAT and CDR2 is FQNNGV in the germline V gene. The CDR3 contains 19 residues. The DNA of the CDR3 is TGTGCCAGCAGTCAACCCAGCGCGATCAGGGCGGAAGCTAACTATGGCTACACCTTC. Residues: CASSQPSAIRAEANYGYTF.

This clone appeared once. The rearrangement uses TRBV6-1 and TRBJ2-1; no clear D gene. The germline V gene has CDR1 MNHNS and CDR2 SASEGT. The CDR3 sequence is 11 residues long. Deletions cut 6 bases from V and 6 bases from J, with 6 bases between. DNA for the CDR3: TGTGCCAGCAGCCACAGCAATGAGCAGTTCTTC. Translated: CASSHSNEQFF.

This sequence joins TRBV7-9 and TRBJ1-5; 7 bases line up with TRBD1. This CDR3 is 16 amino acids long. With V trimmed by 5 bases and J by 2 bases, 9 bases remained unmatched. CDR1 SEHNR and CDR2 FQNEAQ come from the germline V gene (reference sequence). The CDR3, as DNA: TGTGCCAGCAGCGTAGGGGGCCCTGGGGGCAATCAGCCCCAGCATTTT. This gives the protein CASSVGGPGGNQPQHF.

The chain joins TRBV19 to TRBJ1-2, with TRBD1 matching over 7 bases. The V gene's germline CDR1 is LNHDA and CDR2 SQIVND (reference sequence). The CDR3 is 14 amino acids. V trimming: 10 bases; J trimming: 8 bases; junction bases outside the gene matches: 16. CDR3 loop: CATVNSGTVKGYTF. CDR3 nucleotides: TGTGCCACCGTGAACTCTGGGACAGTTAAAGGCTACACCTTC.